This entry concerns a single T cell receptor (beta chain). Its cognate antigen is unknown. This sample is part of a study of T cells in Graves' hyperthyroidism and ophthalmopathy. Findings and limits, study-wide: Blood held most thyroid clonotypes expanded above 0.001 frequency.

Using RNA transcripts as the source, TCR beta CDR3 regions were amplified. When the TCR CDR3 underwent first-round RT-PCR, the HTBI primer set was used. Each CDR3 protein is one row after TCRdb ran MiXCR on the multiplex PCR reads. The table records around 600,000 distinct CDR3 sequences, roughly 14% of them present only once. V lost 6 bases and J lost 5; bases outside the gene matches: 6. Germline CDR1 SQVTM, CDR2 ANQGSEA. CDR3 length: 12 amino acids. The clonotype originates from a woman in her thirties with Graves' hyperthyroidism. The V call is TRBV29-1, the J call TRBJ1-2; 7 bases are a match to TRBD1. The sequenced sample was blood. CDR3 sequence reads: CSVRAGQYGYTF. DNA of the CDR3: TGCAGCGTCCGAGCGGGACAGTATGGCTACACCTTC. Looking up the rest from reference TRBV29-1 and TRBJ1-2 gives the full variable domain: SAVISQKPSRDICQRGTSLTIQCQVDSQVTMMFWYRQQPGQSLTLIATANQGSEATYESGFVIDKFPISRPNLTFSTLTVSNMSPEDSSIYLCSVRAGQYGYTFGSGTRLTVV.